One and the same sample provided the 28 T cell receptor beta chains below, sequenced in a study of T cells after yellow fever vaccination. TCRdb redid the calling of the 5' RACE reads with MiXCR, one entry per CDR3 protein. The sample consists of 450,000 to 600,000 distinct CDR3 sequences, around a sixth of them appearing once. The sample here was PBMCs, taken 5 to 6 days after the first yellow fever vaccination. Receptors were obtained from a man younger than 35 who received the YFV17D yellow fever vaccine.

This sequence joins TRBV25-1 and TRBJ1-1; D is possibly TRBD1 (5 bases). V lost 4 bases and J 0 bases, leaving 18 bases between the germline ends. Germline loops: CDR1 MGHDK, CDR2 SYGVNS. The CDR3 is 17 amino acids. CDR3 sequence (DNA): TGTGCCAGCAGTGCCACCGCAAGGGGTAAAATGAACACTGAAGCTTTCTTT. It codes for CASSATARGKMNTEAFF.

This clonotype was observed a few times. CDR3 coding DNA: TGCAGTGCTAGAGATGACAATGAGCAGTTCTTC. Translating gives CSARDDNEQFF. The chain joins TRBV20-1 to TRBJ2-1, with unresolved D. The CDR3 spans 11 residues. Germline loops: CDR1 DFQATT, CDR2 SNEGSKA (reference sequence). Between the trimmed V and J ends, which lost 0 bases and 5 bases, there was a span of 2 bases.

The chain joins TRBV7-8 to TRBJ1-1; TRBD1 matches at 8 bases. V was pared by 8 bases and J by 2 bases, with 16 bases of the junction left unmatched. There are 17 residues in the CDR3. CDR1 is SGHVS, CDR2 FQNEAQ, per germline. The CDR3 loop is CASRPTWAGGLNTEAFF. CDR3 in DNA: TGTGCCAGCCGACCCACATGGGCAGGGGGCCTTAACACTGAAGCTTTCTTT. Full variable domain (rest looked up from reference TRBV7-8 and TRBJ1-1): GAGVSQSPRYKVAKRGQDVALRCDPISGHVSLFWYQQALGQGPEFLTYFQNEAQLDKSGLPSDRFFAERPEGSVSTLKIQRTQQEDSAVYLCASRPTWAGGLNTEAFFGQGTRLTVV.

V gene TRBV4-1 combines with J gene TRBJ1-2; D uncertain. V lost 4 bases to trimming and J lost 8 bases, with 23 bases between them. Germline CDR1 reads MGHRA; CDR2 reads YSYEKL. The CDR3 is made up of 16 amino acids. CDR3 DNA: TGCGCCAGCAGCCCGCCGGGGAGACGGGTCCTCAAGGGCTACACCTTC. As protein: CASSPPGRRVLKGYTF.

The chain uses TRBV12-3 or TRBV12-4 and TRBJ1-5; no clear D. The CDR3 is made up of 13 amino acids. V gave up 6 bases and J gave up 4 bases, with 10 bases separating them. The CDR3 loop is CASSMTENQPQHF. In DNA, the CDR3 is TGTGCCAGCAGCATGACCGAGAATCAGCCCCAGCATTTT.

The CDR3 sequence is CASGSGLRTQYF. The CDR3 DNA is TGTGCCAGCGGGAGTGGGTTGCGGACCCAGTACTTC. V usage is TRBV6-5 and J usage is TRBJ2-5; possibly TRBD2 for D (5 bases). Germline assignment: CDR1 MNHEY and CDR2 SVGAGI. The CDR3 runs to 12 residues. Trimming removed 8 bases at V and 7 bases at J, with 14 bases between.

This rearrangement joins TRBV6-5 to TRBJ2-7; 8 bases line up with TRBD1. The CDR3 length is 12 residues. Trimming removed 6 bases from V and 4 bases from J; junction bases left unmatched: 2. Germline-derived CDR1 and CDR2 are MNHEY and SVGAGI. The CDR3 here is CASRGDRYEQYV. For the CDR3, the DNA is TGTGCCAGCAGGGGGGACAGGTACGAGCAGTACGTC.

CDR3 DNA: TGTGCCAGCAGTGTAGGTGGGGGTCTCATGAACACTGAAGCTTTCTTT. Encoded protein: CASSVGGGLMNTEAFF. V is TRBV2 and J is TRBJ1-1; D possibly corresponds to TRBD1 (5 bases). This CDR3 has 16 amino acids. Trimming removed 4 bases at V and 0 bases at J, with 15 bases between. The V gene's germline CDR1 is SNHLY and CDR2 FYNNEI.

This clonotype was detected many times. The CDR3 DNA follows: TGTGCCAGCAGTTTAGACGGGAACGCCATCGAGCAGTACTTC. This codes for CASSLDGNAIEQYF. The genes are TRBV12-3 or TRBV12-4 and TRBJ2-7; the D gene is possibly TRBD2 (5 bases). This CDR3 region has 14 residues. Between the trimmed V and J ends, which lost 1 base and 6 bases, there was a span of 13 bases.

In this sample, this clonotype turned up a few times. The chain has TRBV7-2 and TRBJ2-1; 15 nucleotides align to TRBD2. The ends lost 11 bases at V and 10 bases at J; junction bases unmatched: 6. Germline lookup yields CDR1 SGHTA and CDR2 FQGNSA. This CDR3 has 13 amino acids. The CDR3: CAGLAGGHDEQFF. CDR3 DNA: TGTGCCGGACTAGCGGGGGGGCACGACGAGCAGTTCTTC. Drawing the rest from reference TRBV7-2 and TRBJ2-1, the complete variable domain is GAGVSQSPSNKVTEKGKDVELRCDPISGHTALYWYRQSLGQGLEFLIYFQGNSAPDKSGLPSDRFSAERTGGSVSTLTIQRTQQEDSAVYLCAGLAGGHDEQFFGPGTRLTVL.

The genes are TRBV20-1 and TRBJ2-5; 13 bases line up with TRBD2. The CDR3 totals 15 residues. The V gene's germline CDR1 is DFQATT and CDR2 SNEGSKA (reference sequence). V lost 7 bases, J lost 3 bases, and 8 bases stayed unmatched. The CDR3, as DNA: TGCAGTGGGCGGACTAGCGGGGGCCGGGAAGAGACCCAGTACTTC. Encoded protein: CSGRTSGGREETQYF.

V gene TRBV18 combines with J gene TRBJ1-5; D call uncertain. Germline V gene lookup returns CDR1 KGHSH and CDR2 LQKENI. V lost 2 bases and J lost 6, with 11 bases in between. This CDR3 has 14 residues. The chain's CDR3 is CASSPDQLGQPQHF. The CDR3 nucleotides read TGTGCCAGCTCACCAGATCAACTCGGTCAGCCCCAGCATTTT.

This clonotype has just a few counts. The chain employs TRBV5-1 and TRBJ2-5; D is possibly TRBD1 (6 bases). The CDR3 is 14 residues long. Germline lookup yields CDR1 SGHRS and CDR2 YFSETQ. V lost 4 bases, J lost 5 bases, and 15 bases lay in between. In DNA, the CDR3 is TGCGCCAGCAGCCTTCAGGGGCCCTGGGAGACCCAGTACTTC. It codes for CASSLQGPWETQYF.

V is TRBV7-9 and J is TRBJ2-1; D not resolved. Germline V CDR1 and CDR2: SEHNR, FQNEAQ (reference sequence). The V end was cut by 5 bases, the J end by 8 bases, with 10 bases between. This CDR3 contains 12 residues. The CDR3 sequence: CASSQPHDEQFF. For the CDR3, the DNA is TGTGCCAGCAGCCAACCTCACGATGAGCAGTTCTTC.

This clonotype occurred a few times. The V and J genes are TRBV9 and TRBJ1-5; D remains ambiguous. Germline CDR1 reads SGDLS; CDR2 reads YYNGEE. CDR3 length equals 15 residues. V lost 4 bases and J 4 bases, leaving 15 bases between the germline ends. The CDR3 DNA is TGTGCCAGCAGCCCTTCCGGGGTGGGGAATCAGCCCCAGCATTTT. It codes for CASSPSGVGNQPQHF.

This rearrangement joins TRBV5-4 to TRBJ2-3; tentatively, D is TRBD2 (6 bases). CDR3 size: 17 residues. V lost 3 bases and J 6 bases, leaving 23 bases between the germline ends. Germline V gives CDR1 SGHNT, CDR2 YYREEE (reference sequence). The CDR3 region has the DNA TGTGCCAGCAGCTCCCCCCCGACTAGTGGTGTTGGGGATACGCAGTATTTT. Translating it yields CASSSPPTSGVGDTQYF. Full variable domain (rest looked up from reference TRBV5-4 and TRBJ2-3): ETGVTQSPTHLIKTRGQQVTLRCSSQSGHNTVSWYQQALGQGPQFIFQYYREEENGRGNFPPRFSGLQFPNYSSELNVNALELDDSALYLCASSSPPTSGVGDTQYFGPGTRLTVL.

The gene calls are TRBV6-5 and TRBJ2-1; D remains ambiguous. The CDR3 has 18 amino acids. The ends were cut back, 2 bases at V and 8 bases at J, with 25 bases in the middle. Germline values: CDR1 MNHEY, CDR2 SVGAGI. The CDR3 sequence is CASSYRSSRAQRPYEQFF. The CDR3 coding sequence is TGTGCCAGCAGTTACCGTTCGAGCCGGGCCCAACGCCCATATGAGCAGTTCTTC.

There are a few counts of this clonotype. The rearrangement links TRBV6-2 or TRBV6-3 to TRBJ2-5; D possibly uses TRBD1 or TRBD2 (5 bases each). CDR1 MNHEY and CDR2 SVGEGT come from the germline V gene. Trimming took 1 base from V and 3 from J, leaving 9 bases between them. The CDR3 totals 14 residues. Here the CDR3 DNA reads TGTGCCAGCAGTTACTGGCAGGGAGAAGAGACCCAGTACTTC. Protein sequence: CASSYWQGEETQYF.

This clonotype occurred once. The gene calls are TRBV6-1 and TRBJ2-1; 8 nucleotides match TRBD1. The trim removed 3 bases at V and 3 bases at J, leaving 7 bases unmatched. This CDR3 comprises 16 residues. Germline V gene lookup returns CDR1 MNHNS and CDR2 SASEGT. The CDR3 bases are TGTGCCAGCAGTGACGCCGGGACAGGATACTACAATGAGCAGTTCTTC. Encoded protein: CASSDAGTGYYNEQFF.

The chain joins TRBV14 to TRBJ1-4; 10 bases map to TRBD1. Unmatched junction bases numbered 6, after V lost 0 bases and J lost 2 bases. There are 18 residues in the CDR3. The V gene's germline CDR1 is SGHDN and CDR2 FVKESK. The CDR3 nucleotides are TGTGCCAGCAGCCAAGATCGGGCGACAGGGGGCACTAATGAAAAACTGTTTTTT. Translation gives CASSQDRATGGTNEKLFF.

This clonotype was recorded a few times. The chain joins TRBV21-1 to TRBJ2-5. TRBV21-1 is a pseudogene segment. The CDR3 is 14 amino acids. The CDR3 loop reads CASSKVAAPETQYF. In DNA form, the CDR3 reads TGTGCCAGCAGCAAAGTCGCAGCTCCAGAGACCCAGTACTTC.

This clonotype has at least ten counts. This chain connects TRBV5-1 to TRBJ2-3; D is undetermined. Germline CDR1 and CDR2: SGHRS and YFSETQ. V was shortened by 3 bases and J by 6 bases, with 8 bases between the two germline ends. The CDR3 runs 12 residues. CDR3 sequence (DNA): TGCGCCAGCAGCTCGACCTCGGATACGCAGTATTTT. Residues: CASSSTSDTQYF.

This rearrangement joins TRBV5-1 to TRBJ2-6; D gene uncertain. V was clipped by 3 bases and J by 0 bases, with 13 bases between them. This CDR3 has 17 residues. CDR1 SGHRS and CDR2 YFSETQ come from the germline V gene. The CDR3 coding sequence is TGCGCCAGCAGCTCGTGGGGTACAAGCTCTGGGGCCAACGTCCTGACTTTC. Translating gives CASSSWGTSSGANVLTF. Supplemented by reference TRBV5-1 and TRBJ2-6, the full variable domain reads KAGVTQTPRYLIKTRGQQVTLSCSPISGHRSVSWYQQTPGQGLQFLFEYFSETQRNKGNFPGRFSGRQFSNSRSEMNVSTLELGDSALYLCASSSWGTSSGANVLTFGAGSRLTVL.

This clonotype was counted between two and nine times. The chain uses TRBV12-3 or TRBV12-4 and TRBJ1-6; no reliable D call. The length of the CDR3 is 16 residues. Trimming removed 1 base at V and 9 bases at J, with 16 bases between. The CDR3 sequence is CASSLDRVGGISPLHF. The CDR3, as DNA: TGTGCCAGCAGTTTAGACCGAGTAGGAGGGATTTCACCCCTCCACTTT.

CDR3 loop: CASSDGGASYEQYF. CDR3 DNA: TGCGCCAGCAGTGACGGGGGGGCGTCCTACGAGCAGTACTTC. This chain uses TRBV10-2 with TRBJ2-7, with TRBD2 matching over 8 bases. This CDR3 spans 14 amino acids. Germline-derived CDR1 and CDR2 are WSHSY and SAAADI. The junction had 2 bases not matched to a gene; V was cut back by 3 bases and J by 1 base.

The table lists this clonotype with a few counts. The chain uses TRBV7-2 and TRBJ1-2, with D possibly matching TRBD1 (6 bases). V lost 5 bases, J lost 3 bases, and 19 bases lay in between. The CDR3 is 16 amino acids. Germline lookup yields CDR1 SGHTA and CDR2 FQGNSA. CDR3: CASSPSWGARDYGYTF. CDR3 nucleotide sequence: TGTGCCAGCAGCCCAAGTTGGGGGGCTAGGGACTATGGCTACACCTTC.

A few counts support this clonotype. The chain couples TRBV7-9 to TRBJ1-2, with a weak D call TRBD1 (6 bases). Looked up from germline, CDR1 is SEHNR and CDR2 is FQNEAQ (reference sequence). V was cut by 5 bases and J by 1 base, with 11 bases left in between. The CDR3 runs to 14 residues. CDR3 sequence: CASSASRGNYGYTF. In nucleotides, the CDR3 is TGTGCCAGCAGCGCTAGCAGGGGTAACTATGGCTACACCTTC.

This clonotype occurred a few times. The CDR3, as DNA: TGCGCCAGCAGCCAAGATCCGTACCTTAATGAAAAACTGTTTTTT. Translated, it gives CASSQDPYLNEKLFF. The chain joins TRBV4-1 to TRBJ1-4, with D unresolved. Per germline, CDR1 MGHRA and CDR2 YSYEKL. This CDR3 spans 15 amino acids. Trimming cost V 0 bases and J 4 bases, with 9 bases left between them.